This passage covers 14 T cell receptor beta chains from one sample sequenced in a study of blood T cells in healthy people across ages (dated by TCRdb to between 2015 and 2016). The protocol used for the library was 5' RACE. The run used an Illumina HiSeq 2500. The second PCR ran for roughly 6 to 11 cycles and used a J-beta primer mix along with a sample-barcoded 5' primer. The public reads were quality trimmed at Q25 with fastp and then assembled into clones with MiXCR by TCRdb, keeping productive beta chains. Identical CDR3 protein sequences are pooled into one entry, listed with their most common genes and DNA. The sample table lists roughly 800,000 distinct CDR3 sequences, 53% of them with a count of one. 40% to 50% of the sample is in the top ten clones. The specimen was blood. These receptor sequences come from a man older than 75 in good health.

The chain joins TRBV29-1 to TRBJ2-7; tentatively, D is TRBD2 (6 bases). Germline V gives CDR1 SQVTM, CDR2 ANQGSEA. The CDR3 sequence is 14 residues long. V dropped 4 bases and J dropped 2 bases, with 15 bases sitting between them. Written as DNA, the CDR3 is TGCAGCGTTGTGGAGCGGGCGAGAGCCTACGAGCAGTACTTC. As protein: CSVVERARAYEQYF.

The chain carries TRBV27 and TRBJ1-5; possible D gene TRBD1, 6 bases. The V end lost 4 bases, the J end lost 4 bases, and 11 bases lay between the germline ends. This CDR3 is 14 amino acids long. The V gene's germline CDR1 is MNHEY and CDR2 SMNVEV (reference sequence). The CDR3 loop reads CASSSWTANQPQHF. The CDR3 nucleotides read TGTGCCAGCAGTTCCTGGACAGCGAATCAGCCCCAGCATTTT.

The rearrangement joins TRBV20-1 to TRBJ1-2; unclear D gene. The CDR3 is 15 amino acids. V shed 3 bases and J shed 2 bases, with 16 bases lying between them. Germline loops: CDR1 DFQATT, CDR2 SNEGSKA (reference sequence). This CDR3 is CSARSRALGNYGYTF. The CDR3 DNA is TGCAGTGCTAGGAGCCGGGCCTTGGGGAACTATGGCTACACCTTC.

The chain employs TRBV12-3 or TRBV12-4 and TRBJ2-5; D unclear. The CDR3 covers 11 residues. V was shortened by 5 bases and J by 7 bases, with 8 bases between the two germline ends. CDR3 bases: TGTGCCAGCAGTGCACTGGGGACCCAGTACTTC. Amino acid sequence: CASSALGTQYF.

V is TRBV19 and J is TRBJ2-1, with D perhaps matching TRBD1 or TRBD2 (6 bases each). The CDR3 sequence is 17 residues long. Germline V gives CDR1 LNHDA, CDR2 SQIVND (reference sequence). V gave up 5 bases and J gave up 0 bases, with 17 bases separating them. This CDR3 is CASSLTPGASSYNEQFF. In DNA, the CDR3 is TGTGCCAGTAGTTTAACCCCGGGGGCTAGCTCCTACAATGAGCAGTTCTTC.

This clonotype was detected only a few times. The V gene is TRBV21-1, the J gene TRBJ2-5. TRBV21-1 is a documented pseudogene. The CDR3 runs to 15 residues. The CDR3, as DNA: TGTGCCAGCAGCAAAGGCAACATTTTCAAGGAGACCCAGTACTTC. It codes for CASSKGNIFKETQYF.

The CDR3 DNA follows: TGCGCCAGCAGCTTGGAACACATCAACCTCAATGAGCAGTTCTTC. Translation gives CASSLEHINLNEQFF. The V call is TRBV5-1, the J call TRBJ2-1, with D hard to call. CDR1 and CDR2 from the germline V gene are SGHRS and YFSETQ. The CDR3 extends over 15 amino acids. With 0 bases removed from V and 6 bases from J, the gap between germline ends came to 13 bases.

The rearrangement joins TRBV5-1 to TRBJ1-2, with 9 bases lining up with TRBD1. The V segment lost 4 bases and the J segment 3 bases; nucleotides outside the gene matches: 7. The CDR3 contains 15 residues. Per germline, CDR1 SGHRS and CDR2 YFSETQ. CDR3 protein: CASSLYRGQDYGYTF. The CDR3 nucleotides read TGCGCCAGCAGCCTGTACAGGGGGCAGGACTATGGCTACACCTTC.

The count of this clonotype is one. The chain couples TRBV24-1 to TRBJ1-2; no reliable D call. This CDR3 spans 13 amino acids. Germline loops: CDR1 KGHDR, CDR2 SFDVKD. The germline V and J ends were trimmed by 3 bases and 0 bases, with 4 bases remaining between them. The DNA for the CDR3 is TGTGCCACCAGTGATGCGGCTAACTATGGCTACACCTTC. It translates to CATSDAANYGYTF.

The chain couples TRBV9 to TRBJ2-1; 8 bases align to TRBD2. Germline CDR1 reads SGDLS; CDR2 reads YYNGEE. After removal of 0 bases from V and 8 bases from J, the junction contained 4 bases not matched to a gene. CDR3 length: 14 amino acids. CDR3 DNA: TGTGCCAGCAGCGTAGGGAGCGGGAGTTATGAGCAGTTCTTC. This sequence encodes CASSVGSGSYEQFF.

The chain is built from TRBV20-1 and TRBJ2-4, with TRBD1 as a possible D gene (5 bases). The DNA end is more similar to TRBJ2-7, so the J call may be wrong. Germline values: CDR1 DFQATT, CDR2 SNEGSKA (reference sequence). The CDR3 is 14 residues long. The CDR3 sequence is CSASSGAQTYEQYF. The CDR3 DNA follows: TGCAGTGCTAGTTCTGGGGCGCAAACCTACGAGCAGTACTTC.

CDR3 loop: CASSGFGRETGTQYF. In DNA form, the CDR3 reads TGCGCCAGCAGCGGGTTCGGACGGGAAACCGGGACCCAGTACTTC. The V gene is TRBV5-1, the J gene TRBJ2-5, with D possibly being TRBD2 (5 bases). The V end was cut by 4 bases, the J end by 7 bases, with 20 bases between. The CDR3 loop spans 15 amino acids. CDR1 is SGHRS, CDR2 YFSETQ, per germline. The full variable domain, rest sourced from reference TRBV5-1 and TRBJ2-5, is KAGVTQTPRYLIKTRGQQVTLSCSPISGHRSVSWYQQTPGQGLQFLFEYFSETQRNKGNFPGRFSGRQFSNSRSEMNVSTLELGDSALYLCASSGFGRETGTQYFGPGTRLLVL.

The CDR3 sequence is CASSQDLAGALDEQFF. For the CDR3, the DNA is TGTGCCAGCAGCCAAGACTTAGCGGGAGCCCTCGATGAGCAGTTCTTC. V and J are TRBV14 and TRBJ2-1; 9 bases map to TRBD2. The CDR3 covers 16 residues. The germline V gene has CDR1 SGHDN and CDR2 FVKESK. With V trimmed by 0 bases and J by 8 bases, 8 bases remained unmatched.

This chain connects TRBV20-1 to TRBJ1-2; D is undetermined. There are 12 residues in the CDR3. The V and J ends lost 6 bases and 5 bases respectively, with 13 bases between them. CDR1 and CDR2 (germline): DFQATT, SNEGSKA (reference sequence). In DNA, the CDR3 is TGCAGTGCCCTAGGAGGATTATATGGCTACACCTTC. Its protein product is CSALGGLYGYTF.